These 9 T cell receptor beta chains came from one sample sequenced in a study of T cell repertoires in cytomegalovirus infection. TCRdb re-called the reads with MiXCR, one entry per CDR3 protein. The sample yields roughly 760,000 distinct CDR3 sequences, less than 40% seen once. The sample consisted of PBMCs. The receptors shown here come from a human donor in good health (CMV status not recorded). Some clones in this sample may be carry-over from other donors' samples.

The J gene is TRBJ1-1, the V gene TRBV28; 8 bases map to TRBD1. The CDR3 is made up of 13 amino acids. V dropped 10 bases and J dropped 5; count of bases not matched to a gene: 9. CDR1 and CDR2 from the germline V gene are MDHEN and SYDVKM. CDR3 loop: CANPWTGKTEAFF. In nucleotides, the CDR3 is TGTGCCAACCCTTGGACAGGGAAGACTGAAGCTTTCTTT.

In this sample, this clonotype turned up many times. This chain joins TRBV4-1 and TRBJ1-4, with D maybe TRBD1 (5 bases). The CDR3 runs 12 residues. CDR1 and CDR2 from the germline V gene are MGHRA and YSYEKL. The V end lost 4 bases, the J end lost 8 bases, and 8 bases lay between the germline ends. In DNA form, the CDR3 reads TGCGCCAGCAGCCGAAAGGGGGAAAAACTGTTTTTT. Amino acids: CASSRKGEKLFF.

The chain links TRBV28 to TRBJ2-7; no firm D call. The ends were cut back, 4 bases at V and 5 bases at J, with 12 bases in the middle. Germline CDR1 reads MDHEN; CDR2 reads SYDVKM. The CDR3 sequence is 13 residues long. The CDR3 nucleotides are TGTGCCAGCAGTTGGTCGGTAACAAACGAGCAGTACTTC. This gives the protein CASSWSVTNEQYF.

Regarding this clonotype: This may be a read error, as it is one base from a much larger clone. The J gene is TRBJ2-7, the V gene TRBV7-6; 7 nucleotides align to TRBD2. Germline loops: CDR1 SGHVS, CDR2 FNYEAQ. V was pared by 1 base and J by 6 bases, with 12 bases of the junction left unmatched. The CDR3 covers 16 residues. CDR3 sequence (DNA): TGTGCCAGCAGCTTAGTCGGTCGAGCGGGATGGGGCGAGCAGTACTTC. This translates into CASSLVGRAGWGEQYF.

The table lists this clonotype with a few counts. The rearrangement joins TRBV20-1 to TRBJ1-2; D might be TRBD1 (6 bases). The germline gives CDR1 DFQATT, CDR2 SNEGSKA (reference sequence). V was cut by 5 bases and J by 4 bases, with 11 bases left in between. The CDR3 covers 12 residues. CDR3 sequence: CSAPRGTYGYTF. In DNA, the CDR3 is TGCAGTGCTCCAAGGGGGACCTATGGCTACACCTTC.

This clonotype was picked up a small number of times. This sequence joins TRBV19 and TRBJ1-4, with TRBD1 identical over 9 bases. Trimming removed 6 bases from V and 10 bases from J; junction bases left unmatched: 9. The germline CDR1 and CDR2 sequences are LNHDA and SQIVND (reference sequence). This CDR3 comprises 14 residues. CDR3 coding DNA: TGTGCCAGTAGCCCGGGACAGGGTACCAGAAAACTGTTTTTT. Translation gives CASSPGQGTRKLFF.

For the CDR3, the DNA is TGTGCCAGCAGCTTTCAACCACTGACCTACGAGCAGTACTTC. Its translation is CASSFQPLTYEQYF. This chain uses TRBV7-2 with TRBJ2-7; no clear D. V was shortened by 3 bases and J by 2 bases, with 11 bases between the two germline ends. This CDR3 comprises 14 residues. Germline V lookup: CDR1 SGHTA, CDR2 FQGNSA.

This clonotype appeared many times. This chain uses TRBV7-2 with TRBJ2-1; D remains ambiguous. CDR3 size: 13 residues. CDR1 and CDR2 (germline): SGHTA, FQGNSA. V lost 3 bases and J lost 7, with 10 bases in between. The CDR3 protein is CASSFWVQNEQFF. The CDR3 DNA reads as TGTGCCAGCAGCTTCTGGGTCCAAAATGAGCAGTTCTTC. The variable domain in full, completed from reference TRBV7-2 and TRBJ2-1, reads GAGVSQSPSNKVTEKGKDVELRCDPISGHTALYWYRQSLGQGLEFLIYFQGNSAPDKSGLPSDRFSAERTGGSVSTLTIQRTQQEDSAVYLCASSFWVQNEQFFGPGTRLTVL.

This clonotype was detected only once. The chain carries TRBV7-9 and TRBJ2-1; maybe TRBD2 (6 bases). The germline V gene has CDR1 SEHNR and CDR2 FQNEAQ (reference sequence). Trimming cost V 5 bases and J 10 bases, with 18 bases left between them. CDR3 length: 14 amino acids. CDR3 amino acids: CASSTGLSPAEQFF. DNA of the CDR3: TGTGCCAGCAGCACGGGACTGTCCCCTGCGGAGCAGTTCTTC.